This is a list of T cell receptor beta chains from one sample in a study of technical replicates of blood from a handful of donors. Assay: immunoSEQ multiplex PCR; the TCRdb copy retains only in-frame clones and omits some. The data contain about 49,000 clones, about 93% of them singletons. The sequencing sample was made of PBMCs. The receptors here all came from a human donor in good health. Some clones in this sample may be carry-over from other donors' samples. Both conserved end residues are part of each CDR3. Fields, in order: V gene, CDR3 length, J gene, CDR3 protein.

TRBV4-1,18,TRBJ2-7,CASSQDREGLAQAYEQYF
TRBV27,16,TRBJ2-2,CASSLGEGTNTGELFF
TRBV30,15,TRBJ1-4,CAWSVTGGQREKLFF
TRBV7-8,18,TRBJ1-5,CASSSTPRGQSESQPQHF
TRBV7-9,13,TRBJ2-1,CASSPRVGNEQFF
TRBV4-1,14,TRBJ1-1,CASSQPGQGTEAFF
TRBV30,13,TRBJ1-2,CAWSAGINYGYTF
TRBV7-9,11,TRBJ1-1,CASSRQPEAFF
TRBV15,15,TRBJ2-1,CATSPKASGHNEQFF
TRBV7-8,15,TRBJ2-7,CASSSPWGSHYEQYF
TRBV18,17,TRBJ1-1,CASSPWTGGYHNTEAFF
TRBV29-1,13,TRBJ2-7,CSVAYSRTYEQYF
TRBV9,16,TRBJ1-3,CASSVGGSTSGNTIYF
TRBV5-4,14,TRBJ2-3,CASSLAGVTDTQYF
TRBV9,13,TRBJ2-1,CASSVSTGDEQFF
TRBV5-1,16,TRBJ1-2,CASSGSFTLDREGYTF
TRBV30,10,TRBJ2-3,CAYWTSNPYF
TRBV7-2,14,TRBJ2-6,CASSRLTGANVLTF
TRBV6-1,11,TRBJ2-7,CASEEGYEQYF
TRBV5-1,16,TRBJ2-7,CASSLGGSPSSYEQYF
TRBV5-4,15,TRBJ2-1,CAAKLASGSYNEQFF
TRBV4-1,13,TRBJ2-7,CASSPTISYEQYF
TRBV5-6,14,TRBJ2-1,CASSFPSGYNEQFF
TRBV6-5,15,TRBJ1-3,CASSYSSRTGNTIYF
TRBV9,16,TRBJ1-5,CASSETGVLSNQPQHF
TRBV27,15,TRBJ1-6,CASTRSSSYNSPLHF
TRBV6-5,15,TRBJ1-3,CASSSNLVSGNTIYF
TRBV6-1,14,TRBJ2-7,CASSEGGEAYEQYF
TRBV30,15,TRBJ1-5,CAWSVRGNSNQPQHF
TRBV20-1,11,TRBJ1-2,CSAIHADGYTF
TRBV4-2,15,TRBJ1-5,CASSQTSGSNQPQHF
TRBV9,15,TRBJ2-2,CASSARLGATGELFF
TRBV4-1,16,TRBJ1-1,CASSQGQGPLNTEAFF
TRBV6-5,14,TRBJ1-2,CASTLSAANYGYTF
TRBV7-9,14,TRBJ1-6,CASSLPRDNSPLHF
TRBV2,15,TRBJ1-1,CASRKQGAPSTEAFF
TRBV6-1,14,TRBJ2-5,CASRERGGRETQYF
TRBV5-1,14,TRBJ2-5,CASSLRTHQETQYF
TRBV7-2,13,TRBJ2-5,CASQQGAQETQYF
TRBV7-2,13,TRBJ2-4,CASSTRTQNIQYF
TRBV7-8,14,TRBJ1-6,CASSFESRNSPLHF
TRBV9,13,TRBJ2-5,CASSVASQETQYF